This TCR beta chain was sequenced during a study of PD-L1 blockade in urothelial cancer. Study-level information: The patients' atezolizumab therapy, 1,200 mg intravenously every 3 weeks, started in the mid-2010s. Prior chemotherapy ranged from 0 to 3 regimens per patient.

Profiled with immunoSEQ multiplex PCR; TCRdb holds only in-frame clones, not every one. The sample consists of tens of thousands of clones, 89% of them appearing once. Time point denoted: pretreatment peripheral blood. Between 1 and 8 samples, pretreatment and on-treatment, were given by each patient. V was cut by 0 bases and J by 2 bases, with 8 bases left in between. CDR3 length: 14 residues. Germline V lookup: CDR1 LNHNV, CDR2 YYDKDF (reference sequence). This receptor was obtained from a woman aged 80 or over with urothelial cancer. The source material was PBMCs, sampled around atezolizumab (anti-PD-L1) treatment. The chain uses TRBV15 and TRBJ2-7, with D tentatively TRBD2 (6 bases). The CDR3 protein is CATSRDRLAYEQYF. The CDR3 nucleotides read TGTGCCACCAGCAGAGATCGACTAGCCTACGAGCAGTACTTC.